These T cell receptor beta chains were read from a single sample in a study of shared clonotypes between healthy human individuals. Only in-frame clones appear in the TCRdb table, and some are missing; sequencing was by immunoSEQ multiplex PCR. The sample contains about 2 million clones, about 95% of which appear only once. Sequenced material: naive CD8+ T cells sorted from blood. The origin of the receptors is a man aged 18-30 years in good health. Each CDR3 is given with its conserved first and last residue. A D gene is named only where the DNA matches it firmly. Expanded clones get a size class; other rows say once, few or many, or leave the size out.

-	TRBV28	-	TRBJ1-2	TGTGCCACCCGGGGCGCAGGGGTGGGGTATGGCTACACCTTC	CATRGAGVGYGYTF
-	TRBV6-6	-	TRBJ2-6	TGTGCCAGCGACTCGATCATGTCGGGGGCCAACGTCCTGACTTTC	CASDSIMSGANVLTF
-	TRBV19	-	TRBJ2-1	TGTGCCAGCAGTAGGGATCTGGCCAATCCCTACAATGAGCAGTTCTTC	CASSRDLANPYNEQFF
-	TRBV27	-	TRBJ2-1	TGTGCCAGCAGGTCCCGGGACAAGGACAATGAGCAGTTCTTC	CASRSRDKDNEQFF
-	TRBV11-2	-	TRBJ2-1	TGTGCCAGCAGCTTAGTACTAGAAAATGAGCAGTTCTTC	CASSLVLENEQFF
once	TRBV27	-	TRBJ2-2	TGTGCCAGCAGTTTAACAAACACCGGGGAGCTGTTTTTT	CASSLTNTGELFF
-	TRBV4-1	-	TRBJ2-7	TGCGCCAGCAGCGGGATTGAGAACGAGCAGTACTTC	CASSGIENEQYF
-	TRBV2	TRBD1	TRBJ1-2	TGTGCCAGCAGTGATCAGGGGGCCTATGGCTACACCTTC	CASSDQGAYGYTF
once	TRBV19	TRBD1	TRBJ2-7	TGTGCCAGTAGTACCCCATCGACAGGGACCTACGAGCAGTACTTC	CASSTPSTGTYEQYF
-	TRBV13	TRBD2	TRBJ2-5	TGTGCCAGCAGCTTCCACCCTACCGGGGGGCAAGAGACCCAGTACTTC	CASSFHPTGGQETQYF
-	TRBV6-5	-	TRBJ2-7	TGTGCCAGCAGTTACTCGACCGATGCCTACGAGCAGTACTTC	CASSYSTDAYEQYF
-	TRBV6-1	-	TRBJ2-7	TGTGCCATCGGGGGAGCCTACGAGCAGTACTTC	CAIGGAYEQYF
-	TRBV27	TRBD2	TRBJ2-1	TGTGCCAGCAGTCCCCTAGCGGTTGGTAATGAGCAGTTCTTC	CASSPLAVGNEQFF
-	TRBV7-6	-	TRBJ1-4	TGTGCCAGCAGCTCTCAATATGAAAAACTGTTTTTT	CASSSQYEKLFF
-	TRBV7-2	TRBD2	TRBJ2-7	TGTGCCAGCAGCCCGACTAGCGGGGGGTGGAGCTCCTACGAGCAGTACTTC	CASSPTSGGWSSYEQYF
-	TRBV10-3	-	TRBJ2-7	TGTGCCATCAGTGAGTCGACAACTCTATTCGAGCAGTACTTC	CAISESTTLFEQYF
-	TRBV9	TRBD1	TRBJ1-2	TGTGCCAGCAGCGTCAGCGCGACAGGGGGCGCCTATGGCTACACCTTC	CASSVSATGGAYGYTF
-	TRBV6-5	-	TRBJ2-6	TGTGCCAGCAGCCCGTGGGGAGCTGGGGCCAACGTCCTGACTTTC	CASSPWGAGANVLTF
-	TRBV27	-	TRBJ1-1	TGTGCCAGCAGTCCCTCATCAGGGAATAGGGTCACTGAAGCTTTCTTT	CASSPSSGNRVTEAFF
-	TRBV28	-	TRBJ1-6	TGTGCCAGCAGTCTACAGCGTGATAATTCACCCCTCCACTTT	CASSLQRDNSPLHF
-	TRBV9	-	TRBJ1-2	TGTGCCAGCAGCGTAGCTACTCGAGGAACAGGAGGGGAGTATGGCTACACCTTC	CASSVATRGTGGEYGYTF
-	TRBV11-2	-	TRBJ2-5	TGTGCCAGCAGCTTAGAGGTGGTTTCAATGGAGACCCAGTACTTC	CASSLEVVSMETQYF
-	TRBV7-2	-	TRBJ2-3	TGTGCCAGCAGCCCCTCCGCGGGGGCCACAGATACGCAGTATTTT	CASSPSAGATDTQYF
-	TRBV7-9	-	TRBJ2-7	TGTGCCAGCAGCTTCTCGAGTTACGAGCAGTACTTC	CASSFSSYEQYF
-	TRBV7-9	-	TRBJ2-1	TGTGCCAGCATCCTCCTTAGCGGTTACAATGAGCAGTTCTTC	CASILLSGYNEQFF
-	TRBV6-1	TRBD1	TRBJ2-1	TGTGCCAGCCTGCTAATTCCTCGGGACAGCAATGAGCAGTTCTTC	CASLLIPRDSNEQFF
few	TRBV6-6	-	TRBJ1-4	TGTGCCAGCTCCTATGCGGAGGGGAGGGCTGAAAAACTGTTTTTT	CASSYAEGRAEKLFF
-	TRBV9	TRBD2	TRBJ2-1	TGTGCCAGCAGCGTAGACGGTAGCGGGAGCGACAATGAGCAGTTCTTC	CASSVDGSGSDNEQFF
-	TRBV27	-	TRBJ2-3	TGTGCCAGCAGTCCCTCCACAGATACGCAGTATTTT	CASSPSTDTQYF
-	TRBV28	-	TRBJ2-3	TGTGCCAGCGCCCACCGGGGGGATACGCAGTATTTT	CASAHRGDTQYF
-	TRBV7-9	-	TRBJ1-1	TGTGCCAGCAGCTATACCCGACAGGAAGCTCTCTTT	CASSYTRQEALF
once	TRBV11-3	-	TRBJ1-2	TGTGCCAGCAGCTTAGTTTTGGGTTATTTTAGCCATGGCTACACCTTC	CASSLVLGYFSHGYTF
-	TRBV7-2	TRBD2	TRBJ2-1	TGTGCCAGCAGCTCCCTAGCGGGGGGACTCAATGAGCAGTTCTTC	CASSSLAGGLNEQFF
-	TRBV2	-	TRBJ1-2	TGTGCCAGCAGCGAGACCCCTATCTATGGCTACACCTTC	CASSETPIYGYTF
-	TRBV27	-	TRBJ2-7	TGTGCCAGCAGTATGGGACCAAGGTACGAGCAGTACTTC	CASSMGPRYEQYF
-	TRBV6-5	-	TRBJ1-1	TGTGCCAGCAGTACCATGGGGGGCACTGAAGCTTTCTTT	CASSTMGGTEAFF
-	TRBV27	TRBD2	TRBJ2-7	TGTGCCAGCAGTTCAAACCGACTAGCGGGAGACTACGAGCAGTACTTC	CASSSNRLAGDYEQYF
-	TRBV13	-	TRBJ1-6	TGTGCCAGCAGCCCAGACGGTTATAATTCACCCCTCCACTTT	CASSPDGYNSPLHF
-	TRBV27	TRBD1	TRBJ2-7	TGTGCCAGCACGTCTACGGGGACAGGGATCTACGAGCAGTACTTC	CASTSTGTGIYEQYF
-	TRBV6-5	TRBD1	TRBJ2-7	TGTGCCAGCAGTTACTCCTCCGGGACAGGGGGTTTCTTCTTC	CASSYSSGTGGFFF
-	TRBV4-1	TRBD1	TRBJ1-4	TGCGCCAGCAGCCAACCCGGGACAGGGGATGAAAAACTGTTTTTT	CASSQPGTGDEKLFF
-	TRBV2	TRBD1	TRBJ1-4	TGTGCCAGCAGTGAGTCGGACAGGGTTACAACTAATGAAAAACTGTTTTTT	CASSESDRVTTNEKLFF
-	TRBV6-1	-	TRBJ2-3	TGTGCCAGCCGGACAGATACGCAGTATTTT	CASRTDTQYF
-	TRBV5-6	-	TRBJ1-1	TGTGCCAGCAGCTGGTTGGACACTGAAGCTTTCTTT	CASSWLDTEAFF
-	TRBV7-8	-	TRBJ1-2	TGTGCCAGCAGCTCCTTAGTTTACGGGGGGCCCTATGGCTACACCTTC	CASSSLVYGGPYGYTF
-	TRBV29-1	-	TRBJ2-7	TGCAGCGTCTCCGGGACACCTACTTATGAGCAGTACTTC	CSVSGTPTYEQYF
-	TRBV19	-	TRBJ2-7	TGTGCCAGTAGTATGGGGTCGGGGGCGCCTGGATTCTACGAGCAGTACTTC	CASSMGSGAPGFYEQYF
-	TRBV19	-	TRBJ1-5	TGTGCCAGTAGGACAGGCCCCGGGTTGGAGCCCCAGCATTTT	CASRTGPGLEPQHF
-	TRBV10-1	-	TRBJ1-6	TGCGCCAGCAGTGATCCCAAGGCAGGTGAATATAATTCACCCCTCCACTTT	CASSDPKAGEYNSPLHF
-	TRBV5-4	-	TRBJ2-7	TGTGCCAGCAGCTTGGCAGAAGCCGCCGAGCAGTACTTC	CASSLAEAAEQYF
few	TRBV6-5	-	TRBJ1-4	TGTGCCAGCAGTTACTCAGGCGCCGCGGCTAATGAAAAACTGTTTTTT	CASSYSGAAANEKLFF
-	TRBV7-9	TRBD2	TRBJ2-7	TGTGCCAGCAGCTTAGTAGCGGGAATCGACGAGCAGTACTTC	CASSLVAGIDEQYF
-	TRBV4-3	TRBD1	TRBJ2-1	TGCGCCAGCAGCCAAGAACGGGGACAGGGCTATGAGCAGTTCTTC	CASSQERGQGYEQFF
-	TRBV28	-	TRBJ1-1	TGTGCCAGCAGCCCCCGCGCGGCCTTGAACACTGAAGCTTTCTTT	CASSPRAALNTEAFF
-	TRBV4-1	TRBD1	TRBJ2-7	TGCGCCAGCAGCCAGGAGGACAGGTCCTACGAGCAGTACTTC	CASSQEDRSYEQYF
-	TRBV25-1	-	TRBJ1-2	TGTGCCAGCAGTGAAGTCGGCTCCTATGGCTACACCTTC	CASSEVGSYGYTF
few	TRBV2	-	TRBJ1-2	TGTGCCAGCAGTAAGGCATTGCCATCCTATGGCTACACCTTC	CASSKALPSYGYTF
-	TRBV2	-	TRBJ1-2	TGTGCCAGCAGTGAAGAGGGGTTGTACTATGGCTACACCTTC	CASSEEGLYYGYTF